Listed here is a single TCR beta chain. V was trimmed by 4 bases and J by 13 bases, leaving 14 bases between them. Germline V gene sequence: CDR1 MDHEN, CDR2 SYDVKM. This CDR3 contains 11 residues. Deep level was the assay's run setting. Measured with immunoSEQ multiplex PCR; TCRdb has only the in-frame clones, and not every one. The sample lists 2 million to 2.5 million clones; approximately 96% were seen once. Memory CD4+ cells were the fraction left after CD45RA+ naive selection. The data were obtained in a study of shared clonotypes between healthy human individuals. This chain joins TRBV28 and TRBJ2-7; TRBD1 might be the D (6 bases). The receptor comes from a man younger than 35 in good health. Sequencing was carried out using naive CD4+ T cells sorted from blood. Subset given: CD45RA+ positively selected. CDR3 DNA sequence: TGTGCCAGCAGTTCAAGGGGGAAATCTTACTTC. This translates into CASSSRGKSYF.